The sequence of this TCR beta chain was determined in a study of CD8+CD57+ T cells in acquired aplastic anemia. Study summary: Isolated CD4+ and CD8+ cells, once sorted, yielded DNA averaging 3.2 ug.

Patients picked for sequencing had shown CD8+CD57+ cell expansion detected by flow cytometry. Patient blood was sampled before any therapy had been received. In this sample, this clonotype turned up once. Its antigen is not known. Using genomic DNA as the template, TCR beta VDJ and CDR3 profiling was carried out. TCRdb itself ran the reads through MiXCR, one entry per CDR3 protein. The repertoire holds a few hundred thousand distinct CDR3 sequences, with roughly a third as singletons. Whole-study results and caveats: Patients had fewer than 35 CD8+ CDR3 sequences in common with controls (the shared set). Patients and controls were not found to differ significantly in CD8+ Simpson's diversity.

With 4 bases removed from V and 6 bases from J, the gap between germline ends came to 17 bases. Germline values: CDR1 SGHAT, CDR2 FQNNGV. The CDR3 consists of 15 residues. J is TRBJ2-3 and V is TRBV11-2; possible D gene TRBD2, 5 bases. Sequences were obtained from sorted CD4+, CD8+, or CD8+CD57+ T cells (not recorded which) from PBMCs. The receptor comes from a human donor with aplastic anemia. The CDR3 spells CASSSTLEGDDTQYF. DNA of the CDR3: TGTGCCAGCAGCTCTACACTAGAAGGTGATGATACGCAGTATTTT.